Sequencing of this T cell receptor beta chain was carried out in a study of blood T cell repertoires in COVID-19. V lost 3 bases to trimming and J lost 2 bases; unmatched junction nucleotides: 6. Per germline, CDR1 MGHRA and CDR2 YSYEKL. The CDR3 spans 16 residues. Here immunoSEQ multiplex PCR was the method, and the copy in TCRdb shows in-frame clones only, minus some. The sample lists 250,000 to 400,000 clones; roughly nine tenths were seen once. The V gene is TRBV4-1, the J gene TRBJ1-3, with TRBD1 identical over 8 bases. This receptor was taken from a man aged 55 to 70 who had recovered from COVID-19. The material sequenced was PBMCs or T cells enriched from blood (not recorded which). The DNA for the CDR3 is TGCGCCAGCAGCCAGACACAGGGGGGGACTGGAAACACCATATATTTT. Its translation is CASSQTQGGTGNTIYF.